Listed here are 3 T cell receptor beta chains from one sample, sequenced in a study of blood T cell repertoires in COVID-19. Measured with immunoSEQ multiplex PCR; TCRdb has only the in-frame clones, and not every one. The data show about 120,000 clones, around three quarters seen once. Sequenced: peripheral blood. The receptors stem from a man aged 40-55 years with active or convalescent COVID-19.

This chain uses TRBV6-5 with TRBJ1-6; 10 bases line up with TRBD1. Per germline, CDR1 MNHEY and CDR2 SVGAGI. V dropped 8 bases and J dropped 6; count of bases not matched to a gene: 1. The CDR3 totals 13 residues. Here the CDR3 reads CASGDRGNSPLHF. CDR3 nucleotide sequence: TGTGCCAGCGGGGACAGGGGTAATTCACCCCTCCACTTT.

The chain has TRBV5-4 and TRBJ2-2; the D gene is possibly TRBD1 (6 bases). Germline V gene data show CDR1 as SGHNT and CDR2 as YYREEE (reference sequence). Trimming left V 3 bases short and J 3 bases short, with 12 bases between. The CDR3 is 15 amino acids. The CDR3 region has the DNA TGTGCCAGCAGCTGGGGTGGGGGCCACACCGGGGAGCTGTTTTTT. This encodes CASSWGGGHTGELFF.

The CDR3 sequence is CATSARQSTQGIRETQYF. The CDR3 DNA sequence: TGTGCCACCAGTGCGAGACAGTCCACTCAAGGAATCCGAGAGACCCAGTACTTC. This rearrangement joins TRBV24-1 to TRBJ2-5; possibly TRBD1 for D (5 bases). This CDR3 has 18 amino acids. The germline V and J ends were trimmed by 5 bases and 4 bases, with 25 bases remaining between them. The germline V gene encodes CDR1 KGHDR and CDR2 SFDVKD.